The next 2 T cell receptor beta chains were all read from a single sample in a study of low-dose radiotherapy and immunotherapy resistance in tumors. As for time point: after trial treatment. Stated treatment: LDRT plus nivolumab, ipilimumab, low-dose cyclophosphamide and aspirin (RACIN trial). With TRAV- and TRBV-specific primers, first-strand cDNA was made, covering the alpha and beta chains. The TCRs were subjected to amplification over approximately 20 PCR cycles employing a constant-region primer in conjunction with a V-primer adapter. TCRdb ran MiXCR on the reads and lists one entry per CDR3 protein. The table records some 100,000 distinct CDR3 sequences, less than 25% of them present only once. This sample comprised PBMCs, obtained after low-dose radiotherapy plus immunotherapy. Receptors originate from a male donor with prostate cancer.

This clonotype was detected many times. The genes are TRBV5-1 and TRBJ2-7; D is undetermined. This CDR3 has 17 residues. Germline lookup yields CDR1 SGHRS and CDR2 YFSETQ. V lost 4 bases, J lost 4 bases, and 24 bases lay in between. The CDR3 region is CASSNPSDPSTPYEQYF. The CDR3 nucleotides are TGCGCCAGCAGCAACCCATCGGACCCGTCGACGCCTTACGAGCAGTACTTC.

This rearrangement joins TRBV7-9 to TRBJ2-2; 11 bases line up with TRBD2. V lost 5 bases to trimming and J lost 3 bases; unmatched junction nucleotides: 8. This CDR3 spans 17 amino acids. From germline, CDR1 is SEHNR and CDR2 FQNEAQ (reference sequence). The CDR3, as DNA: TGTGCCAGCAGCCCCCGGCTAGCGGGAGGTTACACCGGGGAGCTGTTTTTT. Amino acid sequence: CASSPRLAGGYTGELFF.